These 29 T cell receptor beta chains originate from one sample sequenced in a study of PD-1 blockade in mismatch repair-deficient tumors. This table comes from immunoSEQ multiplex PCR, and its TCRdb copy is limited to in-frame clones, with some not included. Among about 63,000 clones listed, roughly 88% were seen once. This specimen was peripheral blood, taken 52 weeks after starting pembrolizumab. The receptors stem from an adult with mismatch repair-deficient cancer.

The J gene is TRBJ2-7, the V gene TRBV5-1, with TRBD1 matching 8 bases. The CDR3 spans 15 residues. The J segment lost 3 bases and the V segment lost 4 bases, leaving 9 bases of the junction unmatched. CDR1 SGHRS and CDR2 YFSETQ come from the germline V gene. As DNA, the CDR3 is TGCGCCAGCAGCGGCGCCGCGACAGGGGACTACGAGCAGTACTTC. Translation: CASSGAATGDYEQYF.

The V call is TRBV28, the J call TRBJ2-5; the D is unclear. The tail of the sequence fits TRBJ2-7 better, so the J call may be wrong. The CDR3 covers 12 residues. The germline V gene encodes CDR1 MDHEN and CDR2 SYDVKM. The CDR3 spells CASSLQHYEQYF. The CDR3 DNA is TGTGCCAGCAGCTTACAACACTACGAGCAGTACTTC.

V usage is TRBV5-1 and J usage is TRBJ1-1; a possible D gene is TRBD1 (5 bases). V lost 1 base and J lost 0, with 7 bases in between. The CDR3 runs to 14 residues. Germline CDR1 SGHRS, CDR2 YFSETQ. Here the CDR3 DNA reads TGCGCCAGCAGCTTGACAGGCATGAACACTGAAGCTTTCTTT. Its translation is CASSLTGMNTEAFF. Based on the CDR3 plus reference TRBV5-1 and TRBJ1-1, the full variable domain is KAGVTQTPRYLIKTRGQQVTLSCSPISGHRSVSWYQQTPGQGLQFLFEYFSETQRNKGNFPGRFSGRQFSNSRSEMNVSTLELGDSALYLCASSLTGMNTEAFFGQGTRLTVV.

The rearrangement joins TRBV5-6 to TRBJ2-5; D perhaps matches TRBD2 (5 bases). The CDR3 loop spans 17 amino acids. V lost 0 bases to trimming and J lost 1 base, with 16 bases between them. Germline lookup yields CDR1 SGHDT and CDR2 YYEEEE. CDR3 DNA: TGTGCCAGCAGCTTGGCCCTCGGGATGGGGATCCAAGAGACCCAGTACTTC. Its translation: CASSLALGMGIQETQYF.

The chain recombines TRBV11-3 with TRBJ2-6, with 9 bases fitting TRBD1. This CDR3 has 18 amino acids. Trimming removed 0 bases from V and 0 bases from J; junction bases left unmatched: 3. Germline V gives CDR1 SGHNT, CDR2 YENEEA. CDR3 sequence: CASSLEGQGVSGANVLTF. The CDR3 region has the DNA TGTGCCAGCAGCTTAGAGGGACAGGGAGTCTCTGGGGCCAACGTCCTGACTTTC.

The J gene is TRBJ1-3, the V gene TRBV9; a weak D match, TRBD1 (6 bases). This CDR3 has 16 residues. CDR1 is SGDLS, CDR2 YYNGEE, per germline. V shed 2 bases and J shed 4 bases, with 16 bases lying between them. This CDR3 is CASSVANTGYGNTIYF. CDR3 sequence (DNA): TGTGCCAGCAGCGTTGCAAACACAGGGTACGGAAACACCATATATTTT.

V is TRBV5-6 and J is TRBJ2-2; D gene ambiguous. The length of the CDR3 is 16 residues. From germline, CDR1 is SGHDT and CDR2 YYEEEE. The germline V and J ends were trimmed by 1 base and 0 bases, with 10 bases remaining between them. DNA of the CDR3: TGTGCCAGCAGCTTGCTCACGGAATCGAACACCGGGGAGCTGTTTTTT. Its translation: CASSLLTESNTGELFF.

This clone occurred once. This chain connects TRBV7-2 to TRBJ2-7; the D is unclear. The CDR3 extends over 11 amino acids. The germline V and J ends were trimmed by 2 bases and 9 bases, with 8 bases remaining between them. Germline V gives CDR1 SGHTA, CDR2 FQGNSA. CDR3 sequence: CASSLKSVQYF. In DNA, the CDR3 is TGTGCCAGCAGCTTAAAGTCAGTGCAGTACTTC. The full variable domain, rest sourced from reference TRBV7-2 and TRBJ2-7, is GAGVSQSPSNKVTEKGKDVELRCDPISGHTALYWYRQSLGQGLEFLIYFQGNSAPDKSGLPSDRFSAERTGGSVSTLTIQRTQQEDSAVYLCASSLKSVQYFGPGTRLTVT.

The chain couples TRBV16 to TRBJ2-4; D possibly matches TRBD1 or TRBD2 (5 bases each). The CDR3 loop spans 17 amino acids. Deletions cut 1 base from V and 0 bases from J, with 13 bases between. Germline V gene lookup returns CDR1 KGHSY and CDR2 FQNENV. CDR3 protein: CASSQYRPGLAKNIQYF. In DNA, the CDR3 is TGTGCCAGCAGCCAATACAGGCCCGGACTAGCCAAAAACATTCAGTACTTC.

The rearrangement uses TRBV6-5 and TRBJ1-5; D gene unclear. CDR1 and CDR2 from the germline V gene are MNHEY and SVGAGI. The CDR3 is 14 amino acids. V lost 5 bases, J lost 3 bases, and 11 bases lay in between. The CDR3 DNA sequence: TGTGCCAGCAGTGCACAAGGTCTCAATCAGCCCCAGCATTTT. This codes for CASSAQGLNQPQHF.

The chain recombines TRBV5-1 with TRBJ2-1; tentatively, D is TRBD1 or TRBD2 (5 bases each). Trimming stripped 7 bases from V and 8 bases from J, with 10 bases between. Per germline, CDR1 SGHRS and CDR2 YFSETQ. CDR3 length equals 11 residues. CDR3 sequence reads: CASFGTDEQFF. CDR3 nucleotides: TGCGCCAGCTTCGGGACCGATGAGCAGTTCTTC.

This clone was found once. V and J are TRBV4-3 and TRBJ2-7, with a possible D match to TRBD1 (5 bases). Trimming cost V 0 bases and J 6 bases, with 18 bases left between them. The CDR3 loop spans 16 amino acids. Germline CDR1 LGHNA, CDR2 YSLEER. The CDR3 bases are TGCGCCAGCAGCCAAGATTCGGCAGTTTGGGGCGTCGAGCAGTACTTC. Its protein is CASSQDSAVWGVEQYF.

This rearrangement joins TRBV7-8 to TRBJ2-7, with D possibly TRBD2 on 5 matching bases. Trimming removed 3 bases from V and 4 bases from J, with 19 bases in between. The CDR3 covers 16 residues. The germline gives CDR1 SGHVS, CDR2 FQNEAQ. The chain's CDR3 is CASSFWVEAREYEQYF. The CDR3 DNA reads TGTGCCAGCAGCTTTTGGGTGGAAGCGAGGGAGTACGAGCAGTACTTC.

The rearrangement joins TRBV7-6 to TRBJ2-5; 9 positions match TRBD1. CDR1 and CDR2 (germline): SGHVS, FNYEAQ. The CDR3 contains 16 residues. V shed 7 bases and J 1 base; nucleotides not matched to a gene: 10. The CDR3 is CASTQPGQGFQETQYF. CDR3 nucleotides: TGTGCCAGCACCCAACCGGGACAGGGCTTCCAAGAGACCCAGTACTTC. Full variable domain (outside the CDR3, taken from reference TRBV7-6 and TRBJ2-5): GAGVSQSPRYKVTKRGQDVALRCDPISGHVSLYWYRQALGQGPEFLTYFNYEAQQDKSGLPNDRFSAERPEGSISTLTIQRTEQRDSAMYRCASTQPGQGFQETQYFGPGTRLLVL.

The chain links TRBV4-1 to TRBJ2-6, with 7 nucleotides matching TRBD1. The germline CDR1 and CDR2 sequences are MGHRA and YSYEKL. The CDR3 extends over 18 amino acids. J gave up 0 bases and V 3 bases, and 8 bases lay outside the gene matches. CDR3 bases: TGCGCCAGCAGCCACGGGGACAGTTACAGCTCTGGGGCCAACGTCCTGACTTTC. Translating it yields CASSHGDSYSSGANVLTF.

The V and J genes are TRBV2 and TRBJ2-5; 12 positions match TRBD2. V dropped 5 bases and J dropped 4; count of bases not matched to a gene: 8. This CDR3 contains 16 residues. Germline-derived CDR1 and CDR2 are SNHLY and FYNNEI. The CDR3, as DNA: TGTGCCAGCAGTTATTGGACTAGCGGGGCTCTAGAGACCCAGTACTTC. Amino acid sequence: CASSYWTSGALETQYF.

The chain carries TRBV4-3 and TRBJ2-1; D gene unclear. This CDR3 has 17 residues. Trimming took off 1 base at V and 0 bases at J, with 13 bases between the two ends. Germline assignment: CDR1 LGHNA and CDR2 YSLEER. The CDR3 loop reads CASSQANGMSSYNEQFF. Here the CDR3 DNA reads TGCGCCAGCAGCCAAGCAAATGGGATGAGCTCCTACAATGAGCAGTTCTTC.

The chain carries TRBV11-3 and TRBJ2-7; TRBD2 is a possible D gene (6 bases). This CDR3 has 12 amino acids. Trimming removed 8 bases at V and 3 bases at J, with 11 bases between. The germline gives CDR1 SGHNT, CDR2 YENEEA. CDR3: CASEGEDYEQYF. DNA of the CDR3: TGTGCCAGCGAAGGGGAGGACTACGAGCAGTACTTC.

The V call is TRBV5-6, the J call TRBJ2-7, with D possibly being TRBD1 (6 bases). The V end lost 1 base, the J end lost 2 bases, and 13 bases lay between the germline ends. CDR3 length: 15 amino acids. Germline CDR1 SGHDT, CDR2 YYEEEE. CDR3 residues: CASSLQGWGPYEQYF. The CDR3, as DNA: TGTGCCAGCAGCTTGCAGGGATGGGGGCCCTACGAGCAGTACTTC.

This clone occurred once. The chain uses TRBV5-1 and TRBJ2-7; 7 positions agree with TRBD1. V lost 2 bases, J lost 2 bases, and 4 bases stayed unmatched. The CDR3 loop spans 14 amino acids. Germline V gene sequence: CDR1 SGHRS, CDR2 YFSETQ. For the CDR3, the DNA is TGCGCCAGCAGCTTTGGAACAGGGGCCTACGAGCAGTACTTC. Translating gives CASSFGTGAYEQYF.

The table lists this clone with a few counts. V is TRBV6-1 and J is TRBJ2-7; no definite D call. Germline CDR1 and CDR2: MNHNS and SASEGT. Trimming removed 6 bases from V and 3 bases from J, with 6 bases in between. The CDR3 has 11 amino acids. Here the CDR3 DNA reads TGTGCCAGCAGCCGCCACTACGAGCAGTACTTC. It encodes CASSRHYEQYF.

The chain carries TRBV6-1 and TRBJ2-1; D might be TRBD2 (5 bases). Deletions cut 2 bases from V and 9 bases from J, with 17 bases between. The CDR3 contains 15 residues. From germline, CDR1 is MNHNS and CDR2 SASEGT. The CDR3 loop is CASSEFGGLVGEQFF. The CDR3, as DNA: TGTGCCAGCAGTGAATTTGGAGGTTTGGTGGGTGAGCAGTTCTTC.

The chain carries TRBV6-5 and TRBJ2-5; a possible D gene is TRBD1 (6 bases). V gave up 6 bases and J gave up 1 base, with 15 bases separating them. The CDR3 is 15 residues long. CDR1 MNHEY and CDR2 SVGAGI come from the germline V gene. As DNA, the CDR3 is TGTGCCAGCAGCCCGTATACAGGGTTCCAAGAGACCCAGTACTTC. Translation gives CASSPYTGFQETQYF.

The chain links TRBV6-1 to TRBJ2-7, with D possibly being TRBD1 (6 bases). Per germline, CDR1 MNHNS and CDR2 SASEGT. The CDR3 is 12 amino acids. Trimming cost V 11 bases and J 2 bases, with 13 bases left between them. CDR3 sequence: CAGGHPTYEQYF. CDR3 coding DNA: TGTGCCGGGGGACATCCTACCTACGAGCAGTACTTC.

The chain couples TRBV28 to TRBJ2-7; no reliable D call. Germline lookup yields CDR1 MDHEN and CDR2 SYDVKM. This CDR3 spans 12 amino acids. V was clipped by 5 bases and J by 2 bases, with 7 bases between them. CDR3 in DNA: TGTGCCAGCAGTAGCCCCCCCTACGAGCAGTACTTC. This translates into CASSSPPYEQYF.

The chain recombines TRBV29-1 with TRBJ1-3; unclear D gene. The CDR3 has 14 amino acids. The V end lost 1 base, the J end lost 0 bases, and 7 bases lay between the germline ends. In germline, CDR1 is SQVTM, CDR2 ANQGSEA. The CDR3 coding sequence is TGCAGCGTTGAAGGGTTACTCTCTGGAAACACCATATATTTT. The encoded protein is CSVEGLLSGNTIYF.

The sample holds a few counts of this clone. The chain combines TRBV4-1 with TRBJ2-7; D is undetermined. This CDR3 is 13 amino acids long. Deletions cut 2 bases from V and 2 bases from J, with 7 bases between. Per the germline V gene, CDR1 is MGHRA and CDR2 is YSYEKL. The CDR3 is CASSQREAYEQYF. CDR3 DNA sequence: TGCGCCAGCAGCCAAAGGGAAGCCTACGAGCAGTACTTC.

The J gene is TRBJ2-4, the V gene TRBV23-1; D is tentatively TRBD1 or TRBD2 (5 bases each). TRBV23-1 is assigned to the ORF class and has an uncertain function. V shed 6 bases and J shed 0 bases, with 21 bases lying between them. The CDR3 is 18 amino acids. CDR3 in amino acids: CASRPRGLHLLAKNIQYF. The CDR3 DNA follows: TGCGCCAGCAGACCACGGGGCCTTCACTTATTAGCCAAAAACATTCAGTACTTC.

The V call is TRBV29-1, the J call TRBJ2-1; either TRBD1 or TRBD2 may fit D (5 bases each). V lost 7 bases and J 6 bases, leaving 19 bases between the germline ends. The CDR3 consists of 14 residues. The germline V gene has CDR1 SQVTM and CDR2 ANQGSEA. The CDR3 sequence is CSAVRPTGGNEQFF. The DNA of the CDR3 is TGCAGCGCAGTCAGACCAACTGGGGGCAATGAGCAGTTCTTC.